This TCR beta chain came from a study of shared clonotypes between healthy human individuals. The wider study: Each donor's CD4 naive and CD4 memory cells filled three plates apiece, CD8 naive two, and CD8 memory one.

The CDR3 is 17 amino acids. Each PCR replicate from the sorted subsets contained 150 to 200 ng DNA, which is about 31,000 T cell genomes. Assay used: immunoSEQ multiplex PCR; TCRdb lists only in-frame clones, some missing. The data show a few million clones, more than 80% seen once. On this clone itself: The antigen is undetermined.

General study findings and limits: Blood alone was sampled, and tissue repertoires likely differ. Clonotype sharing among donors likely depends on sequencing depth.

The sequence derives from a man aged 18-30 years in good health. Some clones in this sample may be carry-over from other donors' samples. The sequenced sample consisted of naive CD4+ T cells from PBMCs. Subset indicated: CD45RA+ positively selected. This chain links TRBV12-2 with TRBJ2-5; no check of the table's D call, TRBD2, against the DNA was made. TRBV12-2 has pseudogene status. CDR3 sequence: CASRIPGLAGGGETQYF. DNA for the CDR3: TGTGCAAGTCGCATTCCTGGACTAGCGGGAGGTGGAGAGACCCAGTACTTC.